This T cell receptor beta chain was obtained from a study of tumor-infiltrating lymphocytes in primary liver carcinoma. RNA and DNA were co-extracted from around 20-30 mg of unsorted bulk tissue. TCR beta cDNA was made from 500 ng total RNA with a constant-region primer. Investigators got TCR beta libraries out of three nested multiplex PCR rounds, done with slightly modified ARM-PCR. Each of the first two PCR rounds ran approximately 9 cycles with TRBV1-TRBV30 forward and C-beta reverse primers. In TCRdb, the multiplex PCR reads were re-called with MiXCR into one record per CDR3 protein. The sample yields approximately 120,000 distinct CDR3 sequences, roughly three fifths seen once. V lost 1 base, J lost 4 bases, and 8 bases stayed unmatched. Germline V gene lookup returns CDR1 SGHTA and CDR2 FQGTGA. This CDR3 has 16 amino acids.

The sequenced sample was liver tumor tissue from sampling region 3. Subset indicated: tumor region T3, left-lateral pole. The V gene is TRBV7-3, the J gene TRBJ1-1; 8 nucleotides agree with TRBD1. This receptor was taken from a woman aged 55-70 years with primary liver carcinoma and hepatitis B virus infection. For the CDR3, the DNA is TGTGCCAGCAGCTTAATCGGGCTACAGGGGGGCACTGAAGCTTTCTTT. Protein sequence: CASSLIGLQGGTEAFF.